This TCR beta chain came from a study of CXCR3-negative and CXCR3-positive naive CD8 T cells. General study findings and limits: Hydrophobicity was higher for TRB CDR3s found in CXCR3-positive naive cells than in CXCR3-negative naive cells.

The germline V gene encodes CDR1 LNHNV and CDR2 YYDKDF (reference sequence). The CDR3 contains 15 residues. Preparation of TRB cDNA libraries relied on 5' RACE carrying UMI labels. TCRdb reanalyzed the 5' RACE reads and collapses them to one entry per CDR3 protein, without DNA. This sample's clone table lists about 130,000 distinct CDR3 sequences. Comment on this clonotype: The antigen remains unidentified.

Sequenced sample: naive CXCR3+ CD8+ T cells from blood. Subset specified: CD45RO-CCR7+CD27+CD95- naive CD8+ T cells expressing CXCR3 (TNR3+). This chain links TRBV15 with TRBJ2-1. The sequence was obtained from a human donor in good health. Some clones in this sample may be carry-over from other donors' samples. The CDR3 sequence is CATSLEVGIYNEQFF.